The 19 T cell receptor beta chains in this list originate from one sample, sequenced in a study of blood T cell repertoires in COVID-19. Assay used: immunoSEQ multiplex PCR; TCRdb lists only in-frame clones, some missing. The sample has roughly 140,000 clones, approximately 92% seen once. The sample taken for sequencing was peripheral blood. All receptors come from a woman aged 35 to 49 with acute or convalescent COVID-19.

The chain has TRBV11-2 and TRBJ1-4, with 7 bases that match TRBD1. The CDR3 covers 13 residues. Germline lookup yields CDR1 SGHAT and CDR2 FQNNGV. The trim removed 6 bases at V and 5 bases at J, leaving 3 bases unmatched. DNA for the CDR3: TGTGCCAGCAGAGGGACAGTCAATGAAAAACTGTTTTTT. This translates into CASRGTVNEKLFF.

The chain is built from TRBV5-1 and TRBJ1-1; the D gene is possibly TRBD1 (6 bases). CDR3 length: 17 amino acids. V was clipped by 3 bases and J by 0 bases, with 18 bases between them. Per germline, CDR1 SGHRS and CDR2 YFSETQ. CDR3 bases: TGCGCCAGCAGCTCTAGACCGGGACAACTCATGAACACTGAAGCTTTCTTT. This translates into CASSSRPGQLMNTEAFF.

The V and J genes are TRBV7-8 and TRBJ2-3; 11 bases match TRBD2. Germline loops: CDR1 SGHVS, CDR2 FQNEAQ. CDR3 length: 14 residues. This CDR3 is CATLAGVPSDTQYF. The CDR3 bases are TGTGCTACACTAGCGGGAGTCCCCTCTGATACGCAGTATTTT.

The chain carries TRBV27 and TRBJ2-7, with D possibly matching TRBD1 (6 bases). There are 13 residues in the CDR3. Trimming cost V 2 bases and J 4 bases, with 9 bases left between them. Germline assignment: CDR1 MNHEY and CDR2 SMNVEV (reference sequence). For the CDR3, the DNA is TGTGCCAGCAGTTTAACAGGGAATTACGAGCAGTACTTC. This translates into CASSLTGNYEQYF.

The rearrangement uses TRBV9 and TRBJ2-7; 11 bases line up with TRBD1. Per the germline V gene, CDR1 is SGDLS and CDR2 is YYNGEE. V was pared by 0 bases and J by 2 bases, with 7 bases of the junction left unmatched. The CDR3 length is 17 residues. CDR3 region: CASSVEIGTGGAYEQYF. In DNA form, the CDR3 reads TGTGCCAGCAGCGTAGAGATTGGGACAGGGGGGGCCTACGAGCAGTACTTC.

The genes are TRBV12-3 or TRBV12-4 and TRBJ1-2; 9 nucleotides align to TRBD1. After removal of 4 bases from V and 7 bases from J, the junction contained 4 bases not matched to a gene. CDR3 size: 13 residues. CDR3 nucleotide sequence: TGTGCCAGCAGTTCACAGGGGGCGTTTGGCTACACCTTC. Protein product: CASSSQGAFGYTF.

The rearrangement uses TRBV27 and TRBJ2-3; 10 bases are shared with TRBD2. This CDR3 is 17 amino acids long. The V and J ends lost 2 bases and 2 bases, in that order; junction bases with no gene match: 7. The germline V gene encodes CDR1 MNHEY and CDR2 SMNVEV (reference sequence). The CDR3 DNA follows: TGTGCCAGCAGTTTAAATGGACTAGCGGTCTACACAGATACGCAGTATTTT. It encodes CASSLNGLAVYTDTQYF.

The genes are TRBV5-1 and TRBJ2-1; D perhaps matches TRBD2 (5 bases). The CDR3 runs to 15 residues. Germline values: CDR1 SGHRS, CDR2 YFSETQ. V was shortened by 3 bases and J by 0 bases, with 10 bases between the two germline ends. CDR3 in amino acids: CASSSGGSSYNEQFF. CDR3 nucleotide sequence: TGCGCCAGCAGCTCAGGAGGAAGCTCCTACAATGAGCAGTTCTTC.

The chain uses TRBV25-1 and TRBJ2-1; maybe TRBD2 (5 bases). The CDR3 sequence is 15 residues long. The germline V gene has CDR1 MGHDK and CDR2 SYGVNS. The V and J ends lost 3 bases and 2 bases respectively, with 11 bases between them. CDR3 nucleotides: TGTGCCAGCAGTGACGGGAAAACTACCTACAATGAGCAGTTCTTC. Translated, it gives CASSDGKTTYNEQFF.

The chain carries TRBV24-1 and TRBJ2-5; 11 bases line up with TRBD1. The ends lost 0 bases at V and 5 bases at J; junction bases unmatched: 4. From germline, CDR1 is KGHDR and CDR2 SFDVKD. The CDR3 runs to 16 residues. DNA of the CDR3: TGTGCCACCAGTGATTTGGGACAGGGGGCTAGGGAGACCCAGTACTTC. This gives the protein CATSDLGQGARETQYF.

The V and J genes are TRBV7-3 and TRBJ2-7; 10 nucleotides line up with TRBD2. The germline gives CDR1 SGHTA, CDR2 FQGTGA. CDR3 size: 13 residues. V lost 4 bases and J lost 5; bases outside the gene matches: 2. The CDR3 region is CASSSSGRDEQYF. DNA of the CDR3: TGTGCCAGCAGCTCAAGCGGGAGGGACGAGCAGTACTTC. Full variable domain (remainder filled in from reference TRBV7-3 and TRBJ2-7): GAGVSQTPSNKVTEKGKYVELRCDPISGHTALYWYRQSLGQGPEFLIYFQGTGAADDSGLPNDRFFAVRPEGSVSTLKIQRTERGDSAVYLCASSSSGRDEQYFGPGTRLTVT.

The chain links TRBV3-1 (or the pseudogene TRBV3-2) to TRBJ2-5; 10 bases match TRBD1. Trimming cost V 4 bases and J 2 bases; bases outside gene matches: 10. The germline gives CDR1 LGHDT, CDR2 YNNKEL (reference sequence). The CDR3 length is 17 residues. The CDR3 reads CASSRRDRGMGQETQYF. As DNA, the CDR3 is TGTGCCAGCAGCCGAAGGGACAGGGGCATGGGACAAGAGACCCAGTACTTC.

This sequence joins TRBV18 and TRBJ2-7; 9 bases agree with TRBD1. The CDR3 extends over 15 amino acids. Germline loops: CDR1 KGHSH, CDR2 LQKENI. Trimming removed 6 bases from V and 1 base from J; junction bases left unmatched: 7. The CDR3 spells CASSGLGTGSYEQYF. The CDR3 DNA is TGTGCCAGCTCGGGTCTGGGGACAGGGTCCTACGAGCAGTACTTC.

This chain links TRBV11-2 with TRBJ2-3, with D perhaps TRBD2 (6 bases). V lost 2 bases and J lost 2, with 14 bases in between. This CDR3 spans 16 amino acids. The germline V gene encodes CDR1 SGHAT and CDR2 FQNNGV. This CDR3 reads CASSLLAYRNTDTQYF. The CDR3 DNA reads as TGTGCCAGCAGCTTACTAGCGTACCGTAACACAGATACGCAGTATTTT.

Written as DNA, the CDR3 is TGTGCCAGCAGCCAGGGTCTCACAGGGCGCCTAAAACGGTCACCCCTCCACTTT. This translates into CASSQGLTGRLKRSPLHF. This rearrangement joins TRBV3-1 (or the pseudogene TRBV3-2) to TRBJ1-6, with D tentatively TRBD1 (6 bases). CDR3 length: 18 amino acids. CDR1 and CDR2 from the germline V gene are LGHDT and YNNKEL (reference sequence). The germline V and J ends were trimmed by 3 bases and 10 bases, with 25 bases remaining between them.

J is TRBJ2-5 and V is TRBV10-2; TRBD1 agrees at 10 bases. Germline assignment: CDR1 WSHSY and CDR2 SAAADI. The trim removed 6 bases at V and 5 bases at J, leaving 3 bases unmatched. This CDR3 region has 13 residues. The CDR3 DNA reads as TGCGCCAGCAGGACAGGGGGCGCGGAGACCCAGTACTTC. Translated, it gives CASRTGGAETQYF.

The CDR3 sequence is CASVYGTGGQNAQYF. As DNA, the CDR3 is TGTGCCAGCGTATACGGGACAGGGGGCCAGAATGCGCAGTATTTT. This chain connects TRBV6-5 to TRBJ2-3; the match to TRBD1 covers 12 bases. The CDR3 sequence is 15 residues long. From germline, CDR1 is MNHEY and CDR2 SVGAGI. Trimming took 8 bases from V and 10 from J; bases not matched to a gene: 13.

The gene calls are TRBV2 and TRBJ2-7; D is ambiguous. Germline CDR1 reads SNHLY; CDR2 reads FYNNEI. This CDR3 contains 16 residues. Trimming stripped 6 bases from V and 3 bases from J, with 21 bases between. CDR3 DNA: TGTGCCAGCAGATCCACTCAAGCTCGAGCCTTCTACGAGCAGTACTTC. Protein product: CASRSTQARAFYEQYF.

This clone has a single count. The chain carries TRBV10-1 and TRBJ2-3; 8 positions match TRBD1. The V segment lost 8 bases and the J segment 4 bases; nucleotides outside the gene matches: 5. The CDR3 has 13 amino acids. Per the germline V gene, CDR1 is WNHNN and CDR2 is SYGVQD (reference sequence). This chain's CDR3 is CASGGQVADTQYF. Written as DNA, the CDR3 is TGCGCCAGCGGGGGACAGGTTGCAGATACGCAGTATTTT.